The next 24 T cell receptor beta chains were all read from a single sample in a study of cytomegalovirus exposure and HLA in healthy donors. The PCR was carried out with 60 Vbeta primers and 13 Jbeta primers. Using immunoSEQ multiplex PCR, the repertoire was profiled, and TCRdb retains in-frame clones only, with some absent. The sample includes around 120,000 clones, around three quarters seen only once; the top ten take about 3%. The sequenced material came from PBMCs. The source of these receptors is a woman aged 40 to 50 in good health and CMV-seropositive.

V and J are TRBV2 and TRBJ2-7; 7 nucleotides match TRBD2. Losses at the gene ends were 5 bases for V and 1 base for J; bases not matched to a gene: 2. There are 13 residues in the CDR3. Germline V CDR1 and CDR2: SNHLY, FYNNEI. For the CDR3, the DNA is TGTGCCAGCAGTCCGGGGGGTTCCTACGAGCAGTACTTC. Translated: CASSPGGSYEQYF. The full variable domain, its missing parts supplied by reference TRBV2 and TRBJ2-7, is EPEVTQTPSHQVTQMGQEVILRCVPISNHLYFYWYRQILGQKVEFLVSFYNNEISEKSEIFDDQFSVERPDGSNFTLKIRSTKLEDSAMYFCASSPGGSYEQYFGPGTRLTVT.

The chain recombines TRBV5-1 with TRBJ2-7; 12 bases agree with TRBD2. This CDR3 contains 15 residues. With 4 bases clipped from V and 3 bases from J, the junction kept 5 bases outside the gene matches. Germline V CDR1 and CDR2: SGHRS, YFSETQ. The CDR3 sequence is CASSQGLAGFYEQYF. The DNA of the CDR3 is TGCGCCAGCAGCCAAGGACTAGCGGGGTTCTACGAGCAGTACTTC. The full variable domain, rest sourced from reference TRBV5-1 and TRBJ2-7, is KAGVTQTPRYLIKTRGQQVTLSCSPISGHRSVSWYQQTPGQGLQFLFEYFSETQRNKGNFPGRFSGRQFSNSRSEMNVSTLELGDSALYLCASSQGLAGFYEQYFGPGTRLTVT.

The genes are TRBV25-1 and TRBJ1-5; 9 bases align to TRBD1. Germline V gives CDR1 MGHDK, CDR2 SYGVNS. V trimming: 6 bases; J trimming: 0 bases; junction bases outside the gene matches: 9. This CDR3 has 17 amino acids. The chain's CDR3 is CASSPDRGGYSNQPQHF. The CDR3 region has the DNA TGTGCCAGCAGCCCTGACAGGGGGGGATATAGCAATCAGCCCCAGCATTTT.

The rearrangement links TRBV2 to TRBJ2-6; D is possibly TRBD1 (5 bases). The CDR3 spans 16 residues. CDR1 and CDR2 from the germline V gene are SNHLY and FYNNEI. V gave up 6 bases and J gave up 0 bases, with 12 bases separating them. CDR3 bases: TGTGCCAGCAGCGCCCAGGGATTCTCTGGGGCCAACGTCCTGACTTTC. As protein: CASSAQGFSGANVLTF. The variable domain in full, completed from reference TRBV2 and TRBJ2-6, reads EPEVTQTPSHQVTQMGQEVILRCVPISNHLYFYWYRQILGQKVEFLVSFYNNEISEKSEIFDDQFSVERPDGSNFTLKIRSTKLEDSAMYFCASSAQGFSGANVLTFGAGSRLTVL.

The DNA of the CDR3 is TGTGCCAGCAGCCCTACCACCGGGGAGCTGTTTTTT. Translated: CASSPTTGELFF. J is TRBJ2-2 and V is TRBV6-5; D is uncertain. CDR3 size: 12 residues. Trimming took off 6 bases at V and 4 bases at J, with 6 bases between the two ends. From germline, CDR1 is MNHEY and CDR2 SVGAGI.

The rearrangement uses TRBV11-2 and TRBJ2-1, with 9 bases fitting TRBD2. The CDR3 is made up of 14 amino acids. Germline values: CDR1 SGHAT, CDR2 FQNNGV. V lost 7 bases to trimming and J lost 7 bases; unmatched junction nucleotides: 8. The CDR3 here is CASTRTSERNEQFF. For the CDR3, the DNA is TGTGCCAGCACCCGGACTAGCGAAAGGAATGAGCAGTTCTTC.

The chain has TRBV2 and TRBJ1-3, with D unclear. This CDR3 has 15 amino acids. CDR1 and CDR2 from the germline V gene are SNHLY and FYNNEI. Trimming stripped 3 bases from V and 0 bases from J, with 9 bases between. This CDR3 is CASSDGSGSGNTIYF. DNA for the CDR3: TGTGCCAGCAGTGATGGCAGTGGCTCTGGAAACACCATATATTTT.

CDR3 region: CASSLGTGPGGDEKLFF. CDR3 coding DNA: TGTGCCAGCAGCTTAGGGACAGGACCCGGGGGGGATGAAAAACTGTTTTTT. The rearrangement uses TRBV7-9 and TRBJ1-4, with TRBD1 matching over 7 bases. J was trimmed by 6 bases and V by 1 base; bases with no gene match: 11. Germline loops: CDR1 SEHNR, CDR2 FQNEAQ (reference sequence). The CDR3 is made up of 17 amino acids.

J is TRBJ1-1 and V is TRBV9; D not certain. This CDR3 spans 14 amino acids. V was clipped by 4 bases and J by 0 bases, with 10 bases between them. Germline CDR1 and CDR2: SGDLS and YYNGEE. Written as DNA, the CDR3 is TGTGCCAGCAGCTCGAGACAAGTGAACACTGAAGCTTTCTTT. This encodes CASSSRQVNTEAFF.

The genes are TRBV11-2 and TRBJ1-4, with TRBD1 matching 10 bases. Losses at the gene ends were 5 bases for V and 6 bases for J; bases not matched to a gene: 9. Germline values: CDR1 SGHAT, CDR2 FQNNGV. This CDR3 has 16 amino acids. The CDR3 reads CASSRQGARPDEKLFF. CDR3 DNA: TGTGCCAGCAGCCGACAGGGGGCCCGCCCGGATGAAAAACTGTTTTTT.

This clone appeared once. The rearrangement uses TRBV5-6 and TRBJ2-3; 12 bases align to TRBD2. After removal of 4 bases from V and 2 bases from J, the junction contained 8 bases not matched to a gene. The CDR3 loop spans 17 amino acids. Germline CDR1 is SGHDT and CDR2 is YYEEEE. The CDR3 DNA reads TGTGCCAGCAGCGGGGGGACTAGCGGGCCACTCACAGATACGCAGTATTTT. It codes for CASSGGTSGPLTDTQYF.

This chain joins TRBV23-1 and TRBJ2-7; 9 bases line up with TRBD2. TRBV23-1 is reported as an ORF; its role is uncertain. The trim removed 4 bases at V and 3 bases at J, leaving 7 bases unmatched. The CDR3 length is 15 residues. CDR3 protein: CASSPLTSGDYEQYF. The DNA of the CDR3 is TGCGCCAGCAGTCCCCTGACTAGCGGTGACTACGAGCAGTACTTC.

The CDR3 DNA sequence: TGTGCCAGTAGTGCCGGGACAGGGAATGTGGAAAAACTGTTTTTT. Amino acids: CASSAGTGNVEKLFF. The chain employs TRBV19 and TRBJ1-4, with TRBD1 matching over 9 bases. Looked up from germline, CDR1 is LNHDA and CDR2 is SQIVND (reference sequence). This CDR3 is built from 15 residues. V lost 5 bases and J lost 8; bases outside the gene matches: 9.

The rearrangement links TRBV4-2 to TRBJ2-3; D perhaps matches TRBD1 (6 bases). Deletions cut 0 bases from V and 0 bases from J, with 10 bases between. The CDR3 runs 16 residues. From germline, CDR1 is LGHNA and CDR2 YNFKEQ. The CDR3 here is CASSQEMGQSTDTQYF. The CDR3 nucleotides are TGTGCCAGCAGCCAAGAGATGGGACAAAGCACAGATACGCAGTATTTT.

The chain recombines TRBV19 with TRBJ1-4; weak D call: TRBD1 (5 bases). The CDR3 totals 15 residues. V lost 7 bases and J lost 3, with 15 bases in between. Germline loops: CDR1 LNHDA, CDR2 SQIVND (reference sequence). CDR3 in amino acids: CASTLNRGANEKLFF. The CDR3, as DNA: TGTGCCAGTACCTTGAATCGGGGGGCTAATGAAAAACTGTTTTTT.

This sequence joins TRBV19 and TRBJ2-1; D perhaps matches TRBD1 (6 bases). CDR1 and CDR2 (germline): LNHDA, SQIVND (reference sequence). Trimming cost V 0 bases and J 4 bases, with 16 bases left between them. The CDR3 is 17 amino acids. The CDR3, as DNA: TGTGCCAGTAGTATAGAAGGTCCGGGACATGGATACAATGAGCAGTTCTTC. The encoded protein is CASSIEGPGHGYNEQFF.

This clone was seen only a few times. The genes are TRBV25-1 and TRBJ2-3; 7 bases are a match to TRBD1. This CDR3 contains 16 residues. Germline V gene sequence: CDR1 MGHDK, CDR2 SYGVNS. V lost 6 bases and J lost 2; bases outside the gene matches: 11. CDR3 region: CASSATVGTVTDTQYF. CDR3 DNA: TGTGCCAGCAGCGCCACCGTCGGGACAGTCACAGATACGCAGTATTTT.

This clone appeared a single time. The chain employs TRBV5-1 and TRBJ1-2; 9 bases map to TRBD1. This CDR3 is 13 amino acids long. Losses at the gene ends were 4 bases for V and 5 bases for J; bases not matched to a gene: 3. Germline V CDR1 and CDR2: SGHRS, YFSETQ. DNA of the CDR3: TGCGCCAGCAGCGTCGACAGGGGGTATGGCTACACCTTC. Its translation is CASSVDRGYGYTF. Full variable domain (rest looked up from reference TRBV5-1 and TRBJ1-2): KAGVTQTPRYLIKTRGQQVTLSCSPISGHRSVSWYQQTPGQGLQFLFEYFSETQRNKGNFPGRFSGRQFSNSRSEMNVSTLELGDSALYLCASSVDRGYGYTFGSGTRLTVV.

The chain carries TRBV4-3 and TRBJ1-2; no clear D. V shed 4 bases and J shed 8 bases, with 14 bases lying between them. CDR1 LGHNA and CDR2 YSLEER come from the germline V gene. The CDR3 spans 13 residues. The CDR3 protein is CASSPDFRRGYTF. CDR3 nucleotide sequence: TGCGCCAGCAGCCCGGACTTTCGGCGAGGCTACACCTTC.

This rearrangement joins TRBV6-1 to TRBJ1-2, with 9 bases matching TRBD1. The CDR3 length is 14 residues. J lost 7 bases, V lost 4 bases, and 7 bases had no gene match. Germline values: CDR1 MNHNS, CDR2 SASEGT. CDR3 sequence reads: CASSARQGDGGYTF. The CDR3 DNA sequence: TGTGCCAGCAGTGCAAGACAGGGGGACGGTGGCTACACCTTC.

The chain recombines TRBV6-5 with TRBJ2-6; no firm D call. Trimming took 3 bases from V and 0 from J, leaving 3 bases between them. CDR3 length: 14 residues. CDR1 and CDR2 (germline): MNHEY, SVGAGI. The CDR3 loop is CASSYISGANVLTF. The CDR3, as DNA: TGTGCCAGCAGTTATATCTCTGGGGCCAACGTCCTGACTTTC.

The chain links TRBV2 to TRBJ2-2; D is possibly TRBD2 (6 bases). Trimming cost V 6 bases and J 1 base, with 12 bases left between them. The germline CDR1 and CDR2 sequences are SNHLY and FYNNEI. This CDR3 comprises 15 residues. The DNA of the CDR3 is TGTGCCAGCAGACCCGGGACTGTGAACACCGGGGAGCTGTTTTTT. This translates into CASRPGTVNTGELFF.

The CDR3 reads CAIPPERNEQFF. Here the CDR3 DNA reads TGTGCCATCCCGCCCGAGCGTAATGAGCAGTTCTTC. This chain connects TRBV10-3 to TRBJ2-1; D unclear. This CDR3 is 12 amino acids long. CDR1 and CDR2 from the germline V gene are ENHRY and SYGVKD. The germline V and J ends were trimmed by 8 bases and 7 bases, with 12 bases remaining between them.

The chain is built from TRBV5-1 and TRBJ2-5; D might be TRBD2 (6 bases). The germline CDR1 and CDR2 sequences are SGHRS and YFSETQ. The CDR3 extends over 15 amino acids. Trimming cost V 0 bases and J 1 base, with 10 bases left between them. In DNA form, the CDR3 reads TGCGCCAGCAGCTTGGCCATGGGGGGCCAAGAGACCCAGTACTTC. This gives the protein CASSLAMGGQETQYF. Full variable domain (rest looked up from reference TRBV5-1 and TRBJ2-5): KAGVTQTPRYLIKTRGQQVTLSCSPISGHRSVSWYQQTPGQGLQFLFEYFSETQRNKGNFPGRFSGRQFSNSRSEMNVSTLELGDSALYLCASSLAMGGQETQYFGPGTRLLVL.